This T cell receptor beta chain was recovered during a study of CD8+ T cells in alopecia areata (dated by TCRdb to the late 2010s). For the wider study: The treated patients took part in an open-label pilot trial in which moderate-to-severe alopecia areata was treated with oral tofacitinib at 5 to 10 mg twice daily. Scalp clonality was compared across normal scalp (n=4), patchy alopecia areata scalp (n=8), and alopecia totalis/universalis scalp (n=8). Amplification of TCRbeta CDR3 regions was done by immunoSEQ multiplex PCR using 35 Vbeta forward primers and 13 Jbeta reverse primers. Tofacitinib was given for 6 to 18 months, followed by 6 months of follow-up off drug to assess delayed response and recurrence. The study used high-throughput TCRbeta sequencing to examine T cell clonal expansion in alopecia areata, in both the C3H/HeJ mouse model and human patients. In treated patients, disease severity was measured using the SALT score, which gives the percentage of scalp surface area affected. On the human side, TCRbeta sequencing was run on scalp tissue and on sorted CD4+ and CD8+ peripheral blood T cells from healthy controls and from alopecia areata patients with either patchy or totalis/universalis disease. RNA came from the PAXgene miRNA kit for fixed scalp, the miRNeasy kit for PBMCs, and the RNeasy kit for mouse skin. Biopsies were taken from tofacitinib-treated patients at baseline and at 4 and 24 weeks of treatment, and a later scalp biopsy was taken in several of the tofacitinib-treated patients.

A note on this clone: This clone's antigen is unknown. No quality values exist for individual bases; no much larger clone is one base distant.

According to the germline V gene, CDR1 reads MDHEN and CDR2 reads SYDVKM. The CDR3 measures 12 amino acids from cysteine to phenylalanine. Of all the DNA, just the CDR3 is kept, 36 bases in frame from base 1. V is clipped by 5 bases and J by 4 bases, and the sequence between their germline boundaries is 6 bases long. The receptor library was made with the immunoSEQ multiplex PCR assay. RNA was extracted from all samples and reverse transcribed into cDNA, which served as template for TCR sequencing. First-strand cDNA was synthesized with SuperScript III using a 2:1 mix of oligo-dT and random hexamers. A synthetic immune receptor repertoire was used to assess amplification bias, and residual bias was removed computationally. As for how the authors treated the data: Raw reads were preprocessed to remove errors, and CDR3 was defined by IMGT conventions from the conserved cysteine to phenylalanine. To get clonality, Shannon entropy was normalized by log2 of the number of productive unique TCRs and the result was subtracted from 1. CD4 or CD8 identity of scalp clones was inferred by cross-referencing scalp TCRbeta sequences with sorted blood CD4 and CD8 repertoires. TCRdb mirrors the immuneACCESS table, restricted to in-frame sequences. Some clones are absent from its copies; in checked studies, under half trace to an unresolved V gene, and the reason for the others is unknown. V, J and clone size derive from that table, while D and trimming were established from the DNA sequence. This sample has approximately 160,000 clones in its table, and less than 70% of those were observed once. The top ten clones comprise 12% to 15% of the sample.

In light of the paper, this sample's time point label describes: around 24 weeks on oral tofacitinib. Sample treatment or condition, as interpreted from the label and publication: oral pan-JAK inhibitor, 5-10 mg twice daily. Lesional scalp punch biopsies and peripheral blood were collected from alopecia areata patients. PBMCs were isolated by density centrifugation and stained for CD3, CD4 and CD8, after which CD4+ and CD8+ T cells were sorted on a FACSAria. Findings and caveats that apply to the study as a whole: Shared TCR sequences between patients were less evident than in mice, which may be partly attributable to HLA diversity in the patient population. Scalp TCR repertoire analysis is complicated because resident alphabeta T cells in normal human skin are also sequenced, whereas mouse skin is dominated by gammadelta T cells. Because the treated cohort was small and included a single nonresponder, larger studies are needed to assess links between baseline CD8+ expansion and response. Tofacitinib significantly lowered scalp clonality and the number of expanded CD8+ clones among the top 100 scalp clones. Many expanded lesional clones persisted in scalp and blood during tofacitinib treatment, which may partly explain relapse after stopping treatment. Compared with normal scalp, lesional scalp, particularly in alopecia totalis/universalis, had higher clonality and more expanded CD8+ clones, which suggests antigenic drive.

The clonotype was recovered from a human donor with alopecia areata. The rearranged chain carries TRBV28 and TRBJ1-5; no confident D gene assignment can be made. The sequencing used CD4+ T cells sorted from blood, collected at week 24, from a patient treated with tofacitinib. The sequenced DNA is TGTGCCAGCAGTCAGCTAAATCAGCCCCAGCATTTT. Its translation reads: CASSQLNQPQHF.